The rows below give T cell receptor beta chains drawn from one sample of a study of cytomegalovirus exposure and HLA in healthy donors. Profiled with immunoSEQ multiplex PCR; TCRdb holds only in-frame clones, not every one. The table shows some 180,000 clones, with 65% to 85% occurring only once. The sequenced sample was PBMCs. The receptors come from a man aged 40-50 years in good health and CMV-seropositive. Each CDR3 is given with its conserved first and last residue. The D gene is left open where the match is weak. A clone size is listed for some rows: how often the clone was seen (once, few, many), or a class if it is expanded.

j_gene: TRBJ2-7
abundance: -
d_gene: -
v_gene: TRBV7-2
CDR3nt: TGTGCCAGCAGCTTAGGTACACCAGACAGGACCTACGAGCAGTACTTC
CDR3aa: CASSLGTPDRTYEQYF

j_gene: TRBJ2-1
abundance: -
d_gene: TRBD2
v_gene: TRBV9
CDR3nt: TGTGCCAGCAGCGTAGTGACTAGCGGGAGTTATGAGCAGTTCTTC
CDR3aa: CASSVVTSGSYEQFF

j_gene: TRBJ2-3
abundance: -
d_gene: -
v_gene: TRBV19
CDR3nt: TGTGCCAGTAGTATGGGGGGGCCGACAGATACGCAGTATTTT
CDR3aa: CASSMGGPTDTQYF

j_gene: TRBJ2-1
abundance: -
d_gene: -
v_gene: TRBV12-5
CDR3nt: TGTGCTAGTGGTTTGGTAACGGCAGGGTCGTTCTTC
CDR3aa: CASGLVTAGSFF

j_gene: TRBJ2-2
abundance: -
d_gene: -
v_gene: TRBV5-4
CDR3nt: TGTGCCAGCAGCTTGGAGGGAGATAGAGGCCCCGGGGAGCTGTTTTTT
CDR3aa: CASSLEGDRGPGELFF

j_gene: TRBJ2-7
abundance: few
d_gene: TRBD1
v_gene: TRBV5-1
CDR3nt: TGCGCCAGCAGCTTGGAGGGACAGGGGGTCTCTGCCTACGAGCAGTACTTC
CDR3aa: CASSLEGQGVSAYEQYF

j_gene: TRBJ2-5
abundance: -
d_gene: TRBD1
v_gene: TRBV29-1
CDR3nt: TGCAGCGGTGGACCGGACAGGGGGGGGACCCAGTACTTC
CDR3aa: CSGGPDRGGTQYF

j_gene: TRBJ2-7
abundance: -
d_gene: TRBD2
v_gene: TRBV13
CDR3nt: TGTGCCAGCAGGAAGACTAGCGGATACGAGCAGTACTTC
CDR3aa: CASRKTSGYEQYF

j_gene: TRBJ2-7
abundance: -
d_gene: -
v_gene: TRBV5-1
CDR3nt: TGCGCCAGCAAGAGCTCTCTGACAGGAAGCTACGAGCAGTACTTC
CDR3aa: CASKSSLTGSYEQYF

j_gene: TRBJ2-3
abundance: once
d_gene: TRBD2
v_gene: TRBV5-1
CDR3nt: TGCGCCAGCAGCCCAGACCCTCTAGCGGGAGGGGCGGATACGCAGTATTTT
CDR3aa: CASSPDPLAGGADTQYF

j_gene: TRBJ1-2
abundance: -
d_gene: -
v_gene: TRBV19
CDR3nt: TGTGCCAGTAGTAAGGACAGATCTGGCTACACCTTC
CDR3aa: CASSKDRSGYTF

j_gene: TRBJ1-5
abundance: -
d_gene: TRBD1
v_gene: TRBV19
CDR3nt: TGTGCCAGTAGAACGGACAGGGGCAGGAGCAATCAGCCCCAGCATTTT
CDR3aa: CASRTDRGRSNQPQHF

j_gene: TRBJ2-7
abundance: few
d_gene: TRBD2
v_gene: TRBV6-6
CDR3nt: TGTGCCAGCAGTTACGTGTCGCTAGCGGGAACCTACGAGCAGTACTTC
CDR3aa: CASSYVSLAGTYEQYF

j_gene: TRBJ2-7
abundance: -
d_gene: TRBD2
v_gene: TRBV7-2
CDR3nt: TGTGCCAGCAGCGCCGGGCGGGAGCTCGAGCAGTACTTC
CDR3aa: CASSAGRELEQYF

j_gene: TRBJ2-7
abundance: -
d_gene: TRBD1
v_gene: TRBV28
CDR3nt: TGTGCCAGCAGTACTCCGGGACAGCATTACGAGCAGTACTTC
CDR3aa: CASSTPGQHYEQYF

j_gene: TRBJ1-3
abundance: -
d_gene: -
v_gene: TRBV6-5
CDR3nt: TGTGCCAGCAGTTACGGGGGACTACCTGGAAACACCATATATTTT
CDR3aa: CASSYGGLPGNTIYF

j_gene: TRBJ1-1
abundance: -
d_gene: -
v_gene: TRBV19
CDR3nt: TGTGCCAGTAGTATAGGGGGACTCACGCCGCAAGCTTTCTTT
CDR3aa: CASSIGGLTPQAFF

j_gene: TRBJ2-1
abundance: -
d_gene: -
v_gene: TRBV30
CDR3nt: TGTGCCTGGAGTGTAACAGGAGTAAATGAGCAGTTCTTC
CDR3aa: CAWSVTGVNEQFF

j_gene: TRBJ2-3
abundance: -
d_gene: TRBD2
v_gene: TRBV7-2
CDR3nt: TGTGCCAGCATCCCGGGAGGGCCTAAAGATACGCAGTATTTT
CDR3aa: CASIPGGPKDTQYF

j_gene: TRBJ2-1
abundance: -
d_gene: -
v_gene: TRBV7-7
CDR3nt: TGTGCCAGCAGCTTAACCCCGGGAATTGGCGATGAGCAGTTCTTC
CDR3aa: CASSLTPGIGDEQFF

j_gene: TRBJ2-2
abundance: -
d_gene: TRBD2
v_gene: TRBV19
CDR3nt: TGTGCCAGTAATCGACTAGCGGGAGGGCCCACCGGGGAGCTGTTTTTT
CDR3aa: CASNRLAGGPTGELFF

j_gene: TRBJ1-4
abundance: -
d_gene: -
v_gene: TRBV20-1
CDR3nt: TGCAGTGCCAAGGGGGGGGTAAAACTGTTTTTT
CDR3aa: CSAKGGVKLFF

j_gene: TRBJ1-1
abundance: -
d_gene: -
v_gene: TRBV2
CDR3nt: TGTGCCAGCAGTTCCCTGGGAGGGCTGGGTACTGAAGCTTTCTTT
CDR3aa: CASSSLGGLGTEAFF

j_gene: TRBJ2-6
abundance: -
d_gene: TRBD1
v_gene: TRBV25-1
CDR3nt: TGTGCCAGCAGTGATCCCACAGGGGGTGGGGCCAACGGCCTGACTTTC
CDR3aa: CASSDPTGGGANGLTF

j_gene: TRBJ1-2
abundance: -
d_gene: -
v_gene: TRBV6-1
CDR3nt: TGTGCCAGCAGTGCCCTTGGACAGTCGGTTGGAGGCTACACCTTC
CDR3aa: CASSALGQSVGGYTF

j_gene: TRBJ1-1
abundance: -
d_gene: -
v_gene: TRBV14
CDR3nt: TGTGCCAGCAGCCAAGAAACTCTATTCGGACAGATGAACACTGAAGCTTTCTTT
CDR3aa: CASSQETLFGQMNTEAFF

j_gene: TRBJ1-2
abundance: once
d_gene: -
v_gene: TRBV2
CDR3nt: TGTGCCAGCAGTGGCTCTCGACAATCCCCTAACTATGGCTACACCTTC
CDR3aa: CASSGSRQSPNYGYTF

j_gene: TRBJ2-7
abundance: -
d_gene: TRBD2
v_gene: TRBV2
CDR3nt: TGTGCCAGCAGGTTTGACCCCGGGACTAGCGGGAGGGTATCCTACGAGCAGTACTTC
CDR3aa: CASRFDPGTSGRVSYEQYF

j_gene: TRBJ1-1
abundance: -
d_gene: -
v_gene: TRBV19
CDR3nt: TGTGCCAGTAGTATCCTGGCGGTGAACACTGAAGCTTTCTTT
CDR3aa: CASSILAVNTEAFF

j_gene: TRBJ2-7
abundance: few
d_gene: TRBD1
v_gene: TRBV7-9
CDR3nt: TGTGCCAGCAGCTTTAGGACAGGGGCCTACGAGCAGTACTTC
CDR3aa: CASSFRTGAYEQYF

j_gene: TRBJ2-1
abundance: -
d_gene: TRBD1
v_gene: TRBV14
CDR3nt: TGTGCCAGCAGCCAGCCCAGGGGGCGTCACAATGAGCAGTTCTTC
CDR3aa: CASSQPRGRHNEQFF

j_gene: TRBJ2-7
abundance: -
d_gene: TRBD1
v_gene: TRBV7-7
CDR3nt: TGTGCCAGCAGCCCGCTCGGACAGGGCCACGAGCAGTACTTC
CDR3aa: CASSPLGQGHEQYF

j_gene: TRBJ2-7
abundance: -
d_gene: TRBD2
v_gene: TRBV5-6
CDR3nt: TGTGCCAGCAGCTTGACAGCGGGAGTTGGCTACGAGCAGTACTTC
CDR3aa: CASSLTAGVGYEQYF

j_gene: TRBJ2-7
abundance: -
d_gene: -
v_gene: TRBV13
CDR3nt: TGTGCCAGCAGCCCAAGGCCAGGGAAAAGCGAGCAGTACTTC
CDR3aa: CASSPRPGKSEQYF

j_gene: TRBJ2-7
abundance: -
d_gene: -
v_gene: TRBV21-1
CDR3nt: TGTGCCAGCAGCAAATTAAACCGCACAGGGGGGGCCTACGAGCAGTACTTC
CDR3aa: CASSKLNRTGGAYEQYF

j_gene: TRBJ2-2
abundance: once
d_gene: TRBD2
v_gene: TRBV7-9
CDR3nt: TGTGCCAGCAGCTCAGGGGCTAGCGGGAGGTTGAACACCGGGGAGCTGTTTTTT
CDR3aa: CASSSGASGRLNTGELFF

j_gene: TRBJ2-7
abundance: -
d_gene: TRBD2
v_gene: TRBV4-2
CDR3nt: TGTGCCAGCAGCCAAGCGAAACACGGGGGGACCGCCAACGAGCAGTACTTC
CDR3aa: CASSQAKHGGTANEQYF

j_gene: TRBJ2-7
abundance: -
d_gene: -
v_gene: TRBV6-1
CDR3nt: TGTGCCAGCAGTGCGCTTAGCGGTGACCAGAGGTACGAGCAGTACTTC
CDR3aa: CASSALSGDQRYEQYF

j_gene: TRBJ1-5
abundance: -
d_gene: -
v_gene: TRBV18
CDR3nt: TGTGCCAGCTCACCGGGGAGGGGACAGCCCCAGCATTTT
CDR3aa: CASSPGRGQPQHF

j_gene: TRBJ1-1
abundance: -
d_gene: -
v_gene: TRBV7-9
CDR3nt: TGTGCCAGCAGCTTAGCGACGGGAGATGAAGCTTTCTTT
CDR3aa: CASSLATGDEAFF

j_gene: TRBJ2-7
abundance: -
d_gene: -
v_gene: TRBV28
CDR3nt: TGTGCCAGCAGTTTGATACAGTTCGAGCAGTACTTC
CDR3aa: CASSLIQFEQYF

j_gene: TRBJ2-1
abundance: -
d_gene: TRBD2
v_gene: TRBV7-2
CDR3nt: TGTGCCAGCAGCATCCAAGTAACGGGAGGCAATGAGCAGTTCTTC
CDR3aa: CASSIQVTGGNEQFF

j_gene: TRBJ2-7
abundance: -
d_gene: -
v_gene: TRBV29-1
CDR3nt: TGCAGCGTTGGTAGCACGGAATCCTACGAGCAGTACTTC
CDR3aa: CSVGSTESYEQYF

j_gene: TRBJ2-6
abundance: -
d_gene: -
v_gene: TRBV7-9
CDR3nt: TGTGCCAGCACCGCAGGGGTTGGGGCCAACGGCCTGACTTTC
CDR3aa: CASTAGVGANGLTF

j_gene: TRBJ2-2
abundance: -
d_gene: TRBD1
v_gene: TRBV5-1
CDR3nt: TGCGCCAGCTTCTCCGGGACAGGTCCTTCCGGGGAGCTGTTTTTT
CDR3aa: CASFSGTGPSGELFF

j_gene: TRBJ1-2
abundance: once
d_gene: TRBD1
v_gene: TRBV11-1
CDR3nt: TGTGCCAGCAGCTTTCCGGGACAGGGAACTAACTATGGCTACACCTTC
CDR3aa: CASSFPGQGTNYGYTF

j_gene: TRBJ2-2
abundance: -
d_gene: -
v_gene: TRBV14
CDR3nt: TGTGCCAGCAGCCAAGAAGGGGACGGGGAGCTGTTTTTT
CDR3aa: CASSQEGDGELFF

j_gene: TRBJ1-4
abundance: -
d_gene: TRBD1
v_gene: TRBV10-3
CDR3nt: TGTGCCATCAGGAGCCCCGGGACAGGAGATGAAAAACTGTTTTTT
CDR3aa: CAIRSPGTGDEKLFF

j_gene: TRBJ1-2
abundance: -
d_gene: TRBD1
v_gene: TRBV18
CDR3nt: TGTGCCAGCTCACTGGGACAGGCAAACTATGGCTACACCTTC
CDR3aa: CASSLGQANYGYTF

j_gene: TRBJ2-2
abundance: -
d_gene: -
v_gene: TRBV7-9
CDR3nt: TGTGCCACCCAAGGCGCCTTGAACACCGGGAAGCTGTTTTTT
CDR3aa: CATQGALNTGKLFF

j_gene: TRBJ1-5
abundance: -
d_gene: -
v_gene: TRBV11-2
CDR3nt: TGTGCCAGCAGCTCAGACGGGATAAATCAGCCCCAGCATTTT
CDR3aa: CASSSDGINQPQHF

j_gene: TRBJ1-4
abundance: -
d_gene: -
v_gene: TRBV6-1
CDR3nt: TGTGCCAGAGGGGTGGGGGGGCTGGGAGAAAAACTGTTTTTT
CDR3aa: CARGVGGLGEKLFF

j_gene: TRBJ2-5
abundance: -
d_gene: TRBD2
v_gene: TRBV2
CDR3nt: TGTGCCAGCAGCCAAAGGACTAGCGGGAGACAGACCCAGTACTTC
CDR3aa: CASSQRTSGRQTQYF

j_gene: TRBJ2-7
abundance: -
d_gene: TRBD1
v_gene: TRBV7-2
CDR3nt: TGTGCCAGCAGCTTTAGTACAGGGGGTGGCGAGCAGTACTTC
CDR3aa: CASSFSTGGGEQYF

j_gene: TRBJ2-7
abundance: -
d_gene: -
v_gene: TRBV18
CDR3nt: TGTGCCAGCTCCACGGGGGGCGGAACCTACGAGCAGTACTTC
CDR3aa: CASSTGGGTYEQYF

j_gene: TRBJ2-3
abundance: -
d_gene: -
v_gene: TRBV14
CDR3nt: TGTGCCAGCAGCCAAGATTTCGGTCTCACAGATACGCAGTATTTT
CDR3aa: CASSQDFGLTDTQYF

j_gene: TRBJ2-1
abundance: -
d_gene: -
v_gene: TRBV29-1
CDR3nt: TGCAGCGGACAGGTAAATGACGAGCAGTTCTTC
CDR3aa: CSGQVNDEQFF

j_gene: TRBJ2-7
abundance: -
d_gene: -
v_gene: TRBV10-3
CDR3nt: TGTGCCATCGGAGACGAGCAGTACTTC
CDR3aa: CAIGDEQYF

j_gene: TRBJ2-1
abundance: few
d_gene: -
v_gene: TRBV29-1
CDR3nt: TGCAGCGTTGAAGATTACTTTGACAGCAGCTCCTACAATGAGCAGTTCTTC
CDR3aa: CSVEDYFDSSSYNEQFF